This is a list of T cell receptor beta chains from one sample in a study of T cell repertoires in cytomegalovirus infection. These TCRs are of unknown antigen specificity. TCRdb itself ran the reads through MiXCR, one entry per CDR3 protein. The table lists about 770,000 distinct CDR3 sequences, about 29% of them singletons. The material was cultured CD8+ T cells from PBMCs, obtained from culture after CMV antigen stimulation. The receptors were sampled from a human donor in good health (CMV status not recorded). Some clones in this sample may be carry-over from other donors' samples. Each CDR3 is given without its conserved first and last residue. D genes are given only for firm matches. Clone size is stated in some rows and not others, as once, few, many or a class when expanded.

d_call	clone_size	j_call	v_call	cdr3_aa
.	many	TRBJ1-1	TRBV7-3	ASSSTGLQMGTEAF
.	.	TRBJ1-5	TRBV27	ASSFSGDSNQPQH
TRBD2	once	TRBJ2-1	TRBV10-3	AISGTSGGLGSYNEQF
TRBD2	.	TRBJ2-7	TRBV6-1	ASSEWSGGDYEQC
.	.	TRBJ2-3	TRBV7-6	ASSFGRGPFDTQY
TRBD1	.	TRBJ1-5	TRBV6-2/TRBV6-3	ASSYNRGQGVYQPQH
TRBD2	few	TRBJ2-1	TRBV15	ATSPLPTSGGNEQF
.	many	TRBJ2-1	TRBV6-2/TRBV6-3	ATLEYNEQF
TRBD2	.	TRBJ2-1	TRBV27	ASSPSGGPPYNEQF
TRBD1	.	TRBJ1-1	TRBV2	ATPTGLMNTEAF
.	.	TRBJ1-1	TRBV15	ATSRGPPEAF
.	.	TRBJ2-1	TRBV13	ASSLTGPQGEQF
TRBD1	.	TRBJ2-1	TRBV20-1	SVIRGDRGNNEQF
.	few	TRBJ1-1	TRBV12-3/TRBV12-4	ASSLGLGAPNTEAF
.	.	TRBJ2-1	TRBV7-6	ASSLVVGGDEQF
.	once	TRBJ2-1	TRBV6-4	ATRWAGASYNEQF
.	few	TRBJ1-2	TRBV12-3/TRBV12-4	ASSLAGTAGNGYT
.	.	TRBJ1-6	TRBV4-1	ASKKTGIEDSPLH
TRBD2	few	TRBJ2-1	TRBV6-2/TRBV6-3	ASGLAGPNNEQF
.	.	TRBJ2-1	TRBV7-9	ASSLKDGRAYNEQF
.	.	TRBJ1-1	TRBV6-5	ASSYKEDNTEAF
TRBD1	.	TRBJ2-7	TRBV7-6	ASSSRTGIEQY
TRBD1	.	TRBJ2-3	TRBV7-9	ASSHPRQGRSHPQY